Listed below are T cell receptor beta chains from one sample, sequenced in a study of T cells in localized non-small cell lung cancer. The protocol was immunoSEQ multiplex PCR, while the TCRdb copy is restricted to in-frame clones and leaves out a portion. The table has about 59,000 clones, roughly 90% seen once; the top ten hold 20% to 25%. This sample comprised peripheral blood, obtained before any cancer treatment. The source is a man between 40 and 69 years old with stage I squamous cell lung carcinoma. The CDR3 runs from the conserved cysteine through the conserved F or W. Fields, in order: clone size, D gene, V gene, J gene, CDR3 protein, CDR3 DNA. The D gene is left open where the match is weak. For some rows the clone size is stated as once, few or many, or as a class when expanded; others skip it.

NA	NA	TRBV5-6	TRBJ2-3	CASSPVGGPAQYF	TGTGCCAGCAGCCCCGTGGGGGGCCCGGCGCAGTATTTT
NA	NA	TRBV27	TRBJ2-5	CASKRGHPQETQYF	TGTGCCAGCAAAAGGGGACACCCCCAAGAGACCCAGTACTTC
NA	NA	TRBV28	TRBJ1-1	CASSFLGGTEAFF	TGTGCCAGCAGTTTTCTGGGAGGAACTGAAGCTTTCTTT
NA	NA	TRBV19	TRBJ2-7	CASSIGGSSEQYF	TGTGCCAGTAGTATAGGAGGGAGCTCCGAGCAGTACTTC
NA	NA	TRBV4-3	TRBJ1-2	CASSQVGGPGLRGYGYTF	TGCGCCAGCAGCCAAGTTGGAGGCCCGGGACTCCGGGGCTATGGCTACACCTTC
NA	NA	TRBV30	TRBJ1-4	CAWSGGTRAEKLFF	TGTGCCTGGAGTGGGGGGACTCGCGCGGAAAAACTGTTTTTT
NA	NA	TRBV4-1	TRBJ1-3	CASSQAIGNTIYF	TGCGCCAGCAGCCAAGCTATAGGAAACACCATATATTTT
NA	TRBD1	TRBV7-9	TRBJ1-1	CASSIPRGDRGTEAFF	TGTGCCAGCAGCATCCCCCGAGGGGACAGGGGCACTGAAGCTTTCTTT
once	TRBD2	TRBV5-4	TRBJ2-1	CASSSRLAGGYNEQFF	TGTGCCAGCAGCTCCAGACTAGCGGGAGGTTACAATGAGCAGTTCTTC
NA	TRBD1	TRBV6-1	TRBJ2-7	CASGETGYSYEQYF	TGTGCCAGCGGGGAGACAGGGTACTCCTACGAGCAGTACTTC
NA	NA	TRBV19	TRBJ2-3	CASSVVSAGRGTDTQYF	TGTGCCAGTAGTGTCGTCTCTGCGGGGAGGGGGACAGATACGCAGTATTTT
NA	NA	TRBV7-2	TRBJ1-2	CASSLDGIRAGYTF	TGTGCCAGCAGCTTAGACGGTATTCGGGCGGGCTACACCTTC
NA	TRBD2	TRBV5-1	TRBJ2-1	CASSLGLAGGDEQFF	TGCGCCAGCAGCTTGGGTTTAGCGGGAGGTGATGAGCAGTTCTTC
NA	TRBD2	TRBV4-3	TRBJ2-2	CASSHLRSGRALIPGELFF	TGCGCCAGCAGCCATTTACGGAGCGGGAGGGCCCTGATCCCCGGGGAGCTGTTTTTT
NA	NA	TRBV19	TRBJ2-1	CASSILTSDEQFF	TGTGCCAGTAGTATACTGACAAGCGATGAGCAGTTCTTC
few	TRBD2	TRBV15	TRBJ2-1	CATSSGTSGGPYEQFF	TGTGCCACCAGCAGCGGGACTAGCGGGGGTCCCTATGAGCAGTTCTTC
NA	NA	TRBV5-1	TRBJ1-2	CASSLVGTPNGYTF	TGCGCCAGCAGCTTGGTGGGGACCCCCAATGGCTACACCTTC
few	NA	TRBV7-2	TRBJ1-1	CASSLGVRANTEAFF	TGTGCCAGCAGCTTAGGGGTCAGGGCGAACACTGAAGCTTTCTTT
NA	TRBD1	TRBV10-3	TRBJ2-7	CAIRTGTGGGYEQYF	TGTGCCATCAGGACGGGGACAGGGGGTGGGTACGAGCAGTACTTC
NA	NA	TRBV28	TRBJ2-5	CASSSRGAGDQETQYF	TGTGCCAGCAGCTCTCGGGGGGCGGGAGACCAAGAGACCCAGTACTTC